The present entry profiles one T cell receptor (beta chain) with its context. As yet, its antigen is unknown. This entry belongs to a study of T cell responses to AZD1222 COVID-19 vaccine. Clones were sequenced by immunoSEQ multiplex PCR, and TCRdb holds only the in-frame ones, with some missing. Of 30,000 to 35,000 clones in the sample, 85% to 90% were seen once. Second doses at about 4 or about 12 weeks were pooled. Whole-study findings and limits: In a largely white British group with more females than males, clonal diversity was possibly underestimated. Sampled repertoires all dated from after the peak T cell response. Among AZD1222 vaccinees, only 5 to 7 were seropositive at baseline.

The TCR originated in an adult who received the AZD1222 COVID-19 vaccine. Sequenced material: peripheral blood, taken 28 days after the second AZD1222 dose.

CDR3 sequence: CASSQDYGGGSSYEQYF. CDR3 bases: TGTGCCAGCAGCCAAGATTATGGCGGGGGAAGCTCCTACGAGCAGTACTTC. The gene calls are TRBV4-2 and TRBJ2-7; 7 positions agree with TRBD2. V was pared by 0 bases and J by 0 bases, with 8 bases of the junction left unmatched. Germline V gives CDR1 LGHNA, CDR2 YNFKEQ. This CDR3 region has 17 residues.